The clone carrying this TCR beta chain was seen a few times. This record comes from a study of T-cell reconstitution after alpha-beta-depleted transplantation in children. The CDR3 has 15 residues. V gave up 2 bases and J gave up 6 bases, with 17 bases separating them. Germline V CDR1 and CDR2: WSHSY, SAAADI. Unique molecular identifiers were built into the TCRbeta library. In TCRdb, the PCR reads were re-called with MiXCR into one record per CDR3 protein. Of about 400,000 distinct CDR3 sequences in the sample, around 20% were seen once. Sequencing used PBMCs from the stem cell graft donor, obtained from the stem cell graft. The chain combines TRBV10-2 with TRBJ2-7; D is tentatively TRBD1 or TRBD2 (6 bases each). The sequence was obtained from a human donor who donated a stem cell graft to a child with acute myeloid leukemia. CDR3 bases: TGCGCCAGCAGTGAGATGGAGGGGGGAATGGGCGAGCAGTACTTC. Protein sequence: CASSEMEGGMGEQYF.